The 12 T cell receptor beta chains below come from one sample, sequenced in a study of T cells of healthy individuals. TCRdb fed the 5' RACE reads into MiXCR, producing one record per CDR3 protein. The data contain some 69,000 distinct CDR3 sequences, about 16% of them singletons. Receptors originate from a human donor in good health.

Turning to this clonotype: Given a much more abundant clone one base away, this may be a read error. The chain employs TRBV10-3 and TRBJ2-2; possibly TRBD1 or TRBD2 for D (5 bases each). Germline lookup yields CDR1 ENHRY and CDR2 SYGVKD. The CDR3 consists of 17 residues. The DNA for the CDR3 is TGTGCCATCGGTGATCAGTGGCGAGGGGTGAACACCGGGGAGCTGTTTTTT. It specifies CAIGDQWRGVNTGELFF.

This sequence joins TRBV5-1 and TRBJ2-1, with 11 positions matching TRBD2. CDR1 is SGHRS, CDR2 YFSETQ, per germline. Unmatched junction bases numbered 4, after V lost 0 bases and J lost 2 bases. This CDR3 has 17 residues. The CDR3 sequence: CASSLGLSGGAYNEQFF. The CDR3 DNA follows: TGCGCCAGCAGCTTGGGACTTAGCGGGGGGGCCTACAATGAGCAGTTCTTC. The complete variable domain, with remaining parts taken from reference TRBV5-1 and TRBJ2-1, reads KAGVTQTPRYLIKTRGQQVTLSCSPISGHRSVSWYQQTPGQGLQFLFEYFSETQRNKGNFPGRFSGRQFSNSRSEMNVSTLELGDSALYLCASSLGLSGGAYNEQFFGPGTRLTVL.

J is TRBJ1-4 and V is TRBV4-1, with 7 bases identical to TRBD1. The CDR3 length is 17 residues. In germline, CDR1 is MGHRA, CDR2 YSYEKL. V gave up 0 bases and J gave up 8 bases; unmatched junction bases: 12. The CDR3: CASSQDRARQGREKLFF. CDR3 DNA sequence: TGCGCCAGCAGCCAAGATCGGGCGAGACAGGGAAGGGAAAAACTGTTTTTT.

This clonotype was recorded a few times. V is TRBV10-3 and J is TRBJ2-5; D is unclear. Trimming removed 6 bases at V and 5 bases at J, with 16 bases between. CDR1 is ENHRY and CDR2 is SYGVKD in the germline V gene. CDR3 length: 14 residues. The CDR3 is CAIRDVRPPETQYF. Here the CDR3 DNA reads TGTGCCATCAGAGACGTCCGCCCCCCGGAGACCCAGTACTTC.

V gene TRBV6-2 or TRBV6-3 combines with J gene TRBJ2-7; D remains ambiguous. The V and J ends lost 2 bases and 0 bases respectively, with 11 bases between them. Germline V lookup: CDR1 MNHEY, CDR2 SVGEGT. CDR3 size: 15 residues. The CDR3 loop reads CASSYDQASSYEQYF. The CDR3 nucleotides are TGTGCCAGCAGTTACGACCAGGCAAGCTCCTACGAGCAGTACTTC.

The chain links TRBV9 to TRBJ2-7; maybe TRBD1 (5 bases). Trimming stripped 0 bases from V and 5 bases from J, with 12 bases between. This CDR3 has 14 residues. CDR1 and CDR2 (germline): SGDLS, YYNGEE. The CDR3 reads CASSVVLRVHEQYF. The CDR3 DNA follows: TGTGCCAGCAGCGTAGTGCTCAGGGTCCACGAGCAGTACTTC.

This clonotype turned up a few times. The chain has TRBV6-1 and TRBJ2-1; TRBD2 matches 11 bases. V dropped 1 base and J dropped 6; count of bases not matched to a gene: 20. The length of the CDR3 is 21 residues. Germline lookup yields CDR1 MNHNS and CDR2 SASEGT. The CDR3 DNA sequence: TGTGCCAGCAGTGAAGATAGCGGGAGGGCTTTCGGTATTTGGGGGGGCAATGAGCAGTTCTTC. This sequence encodes CASSEDSGRAFGIWGGNEQFF.

V gene TRBV29-1 combines with J gene TRBJ2-3; weak D call: TRBD2 (6 bases). This CDR3 is built from 16 residues. From germline, CDR1 is SQVTM and CDR2 ANQGSEA. The V end was cut by 0 bases, the J end by 3 bases, with 16 bases between. The CDR3 nucleotides read TGCAGCGTTGAAGATCTTCACGGGAGAGGGACAGATACGCAGTATTTT. Its protein product is CSVEDLHGRGTDTQYF.

The chain recombines TRBV12-3 or TRBV12-4 with TRBJ2-1; D might be TRBD2 (6 bases). V was pared by 6 bases and J by 0 bases, with 18 bases between. The CDR3 has 17 amino acids. CDR3 region: CASSGYTAGSSYNEQFF. CDR3 in DNA: TGTGCCAGCAGCGGATATACCGCGGGATCCTCCTACAATGAGCAGTTCTTC.

The chain has TRBV29-1 and TRBJ2-5; weak D call: TRBD1 (6 bases). From germline, CDR1 is SQVTM and CDR2 ANQGSEA. The CDR3 totals 14 residues. V lost 4 bases to trimming and J lost 2 bases, with 14 bases between them. The CDR3 loop is CSVVGQGLQETQYF. The CDR3 DNA reads as TGCAGCGTTGTAGGTCAGGGGCTACAAGAGACCCAGTACTTC. Full variable domain (remainder filled in from reference TRBV29-1 and TRBJ2-5): SAVISQKPSRDICQRGTSLTIQCQVDSQVTMMFWYRQQPGQSLTLIATANQGSEATYESGFVIDKFPISRPNLTFSTLTVSNMSPEDSSIYLCSVVGQGLQETQYFGPGTRLLVL.

Worth noting for this clonotype: A read error may explain this, as a much larger clone is one base away. This chain links TRBV15 with TRBJ2-3; tentatively, D is TRBD2 (5 bases). Per germline, CDR1 LNHNV and CDR2 YYDKDF (reference sequence). V lost 5 bases and J lost 2, with 14 bases in between. CDR3 length: 15 amino acids. The CDR3 spells CATSGRRMVTDTQYF. The CDR3 DNA reads as TGTGCCACCAGCGGACGGAGGATGGTCACAGATACGCAGTATTTT.

The J gene is TRBJ2-1, the V gene TRBV5-1; no firm D call. This CDR3 region has 15 residues. CDR1 is SGHRS, CDR2 YFSETQ, per germline. Trimming shortened V by 4 bases and J by 2 bases, and 13 bases separated the two germline ends. The CDR3 here is CASSGKGDTYNEQFF. As DNA, the CDR3 is TGCGCCAGCAGCGGGAAGGGCGACACCTACAATGAGCAGTTCTTC.